This T cell receptor beta chain was recorded in a study of T cell responses to AZD1222 COVID-19 vaccine. Study context: Analyses pooled second doses at about 4 or about 12 weeks.

Here immunoSEQ multiplex PCR was the method, and the copy in TCRdb shows in-frame clones only, minus some. Among fewer than 200,000 clones, 75% to 90% were seen once, and the ten largest hold about 6.1%. Turning to this clone: What it binds is unknown.

In germline, CDR1 is MNHEY, CDR2 SVGEGT. This CDR3 is 16 amino acids long. The V gene end was trimmed by 2 bases and the J gene end by 4 bases; junction bases not matched to a gene: 5. Study observations and caveats: Most donors were white British, females outnumbered males, and clonal diversity was possibly underestimated.

The clonotype was recovered from an adult in good health. The sample consisted of peripheral blood, taken on day 0 of AZD1222 vaccination. The chain recombines TRBV6-2 or TRBV6-3 with TRBJ2-7; TRBD2 agrees at 13 bases. This chain's CDR3 is CASSYPGLAGRYEQYF. As DNA, the CDR3 is TGTGCCAGCAGTTACCCGGGACTAGCGGGACGATACGAGCAGTACTTC.